These 29 T cell receptor beta chains came from one sample sequenced in a study of shared T cell receptors in the human thymus. Produced via immunoSEQ multiplex PCR; TCRdb's table is partial and in-frame only. The sample comprises 550,000 to 800,000 clones, 70% to 90% of which are singletons, and 0.008% to 0.011% rests with the top ten. The same data also contributed to another study, on human thymus T cells.

Sample: thymocytes. Source of these receptors: a girl younger than two with a congenital heart defect.

The rearrangement uses TRBV29-1 and TRBJ2-5; D is uncertain. The germline gives CDR1 SQVTM, CDR2 ANQGSEA. V was shortened by 3 bases and J by 5 bases, with 10 bases between the two germline ends. The CDR3 totals 12 residues. For the CDR3, the DNA is TGCAGCGTTGATCGGGTACGGGAGACCCAGTACTTC. It yields the protein CSVDRVRETQYF.

The gene calls are TRBV2 and TRBJ2-7, with 9 bases identical to TRBD1. Germline V gene lookup returns CDR1 SNHLY and CDR2 FYNNEI. V gave up 6 bases and J gave up 3 bases; unmatched junction bases: 6. The CDR3 is made up of 14 amino acids. This chain's CDR3 is CASSDRGEYYEQYF. CDR3 sequence (DNA): TGTGCCAGCAGCGACAGGGGGGAATACTACGAGCAGTACTTC.

This clone was detected once. The CDR3 loop reads CASSLSQRSTSEETQYF. The DNA of the CDR3 is TGTGCCAGCAGCTTATCGCAGCGGTCGACTAGCGAGGAGACCCAGTACTTC. The chain has TRBV13 and TRBJ2-5; 8 positions match TRBD2. The germline V gene has CDR1 PRHDT and CDR2 FYEKMQ (reference sequence). The CDR3 has 17 amino acids. J gave up 5 bases and V 2 bases, and 13 bases lay outside the gene matches. Together with reference TRBV13 and TRBJ2-5, the CDR3 gives the full variable domain: AAGVIQSPRHLIKEKRETATLKCYPIPRHDTVYWYQQGPGQDPQFLISFYEKMQSDKGSIPDRFSAQQFSDYHSELNMSSLELGDSALYFCASSLSQRSTSEETQYFGPGTRLLVL.

The gene calls are TRBV5-1 and TRBJ1-3; 10 bases match TRBD1. Germline V lookup: CDR1 SGHRS, CDR2 YFSETQ. With V trimmed by 5 bases and J by 0 bases, 11 bases remained unmatched. The CDR3 spans 18 residues. DNA of the CDR3: TGCGCCAGCAGATATGGGACAGGGGTTGGGGTCTCTGGAAACACCATATATTTT. This encodes CASRYGTGVGVSGNTIYF.

The V and J genes are TRBV29-1 and TRBJ1-1; 7 nucleotides line up with TRBD1. The germline CDR1 and CDR2 sequences are SQVTM and ANQGSEA. The CDR3 is made up of 17 amino acids. Germline trimming cut 5 bases from V and 0 bases from J; bases unmatched to any gene: 15. The DNA for the CDR3 is TGCAGCGTTAGTGAGGGACAGCACTTCCGAATGAACACTGAAGCTTTCTTT. Its protein product is CSVSEGQHFRMNTEAFF.

The chain joins TRBV7-2 to TRBJ1-5; no clear D gene. This CDR3 region has 13 residues. Per the germline V gene, CDR1 is SGHTA and CDR2 is FQGNSA. With 3 bases removed from V and 5 bases from J, the gap between germline ends came to 8 bases. CDR3 in amino acids: CASSLRGDQPQHF. The CDR3 nucleotides read TGTGCCAGCAGCTTGCGGGGAGATCAGCCCCAGCATTTT.

This clone was detected only a few times. The conserved phenylalanine or tryptophan is not found at the CDR3 terminus, so this likely reflects a read error. The DNA is left out, because the CDR3 cannot be placed on it with certainty; the CDR3 is given as TCRdb lists it. This chain uses TRBV7-4 with TRBJ1-4. Both ends counted, the CDR3 spans 10 residues. Germline CDR1 is SGHVT and CDR2 is SQSDAQ. The CDR3 loop is CASSLALGGN.

The chain has TRBV4-2 and TRBJ1-4, with TRBD1 matching over 7 bases. Germline loops: CDR1 LGHNA, CDR2 YNFKEQ. V lost 0 bases, J lost 3 bases, and 4 bases stayed unmatched. The CDR3 consists of 16 residues. This chain's CDR3 is CASSQEGGQSNEKLFF. The CDR3 nucleotides read TGTGCCAGCAGCCAAGAGGGGGGACAGTCTAATGAAAAACTGTTTTTT.

The rearrangement links TRBV6-5 to TRBJ1-1; D is undetermined. Trimming removed 4 bases from V and 0 bases from J, with 9 bases in between. CDR3 length: 14 residues. CDR1 MNHEY and CDR2 SVGAGI come from the germline V gene. The CDR3 sequence: CASSSLAVNTEAFF. The CDR3, as DNA: TGTGCCAGCAGTTCCTTAGCCGTGAACACTGAAGCTTTCTTT.

The V call is TRBV4-1, the J call TRBJ2-2, with D maybe TRBD1 (6 bases). Trimming took off 3 bases at V and 5 bases at J, with 13 bases between the two ends. This CDR3 has 15 residues. Germline CDR1 and CDR2: MGHRA and YSYEKL. The CDR3 here is CASSHPIRGTGELFF. DNA for the CDR3: TGCGCCAGCAGCCACCCGATCAGGGGTACCGGGGAGCTGTTTTTT.

The chain carries TRBV10-3 and TRBJ2-7; 7 bases match TRBD1. CDR3 length: 13 residues. Trimming removed 4 bases from V and 7 bases from J; junction bases left unmatched: 7. Germline loops: CDR1 ENHRY, CDR2 SYGVKD. CDR3 in amino acids: CAISGGTAWEQYF. The CDR3 DNA reads TGTGCCATCAGTGGTGGGACAGCCTGGGAGCAGTACTTC.

This chain connects TRBV2 to TRBJ2-5; 9 positions agree with TRBD1. This CDR3 contains 16 residues. V shed 10 bases, J shed 5 bases, and the junction held 17 bases outside the gene matches. Germline assignment: CDR1 SNHLY and CDR2 FYNNEI. CDR3 residues: CATQREPGQGIETQYF. The CDR3 DNA sequence: TGTGCCACCCAGCGAGAACCGGGACAGGGAATCGAGACCCAGTACTTC.

CDR3 sequence reads: CASKYRRGRVEQFF. CDR3 sequence (DNA): TGTGCCAGCAAATATAGGAGGGGGCGAGTTGAGCAGTTCTTC. The rearrangement joins TRBV6-5 to TRBJ2-1, with D perhaps matching TRBD1 (7 bases). The V end lost 7 bases, the J end lost 9 bases, and 19 bases lay between the germline ends. Germline V gives CDR1 MNHEY, CDR2 SVGAGI. This CDR3 has 14 amino acids.

The chain employs TRBV7-6 and TRBJ1-1, with 9 bases matching TRBD1. The CDR3 has 18 residues. V was pared by 2 bases and J by 1 base, with 11 bases of the junction left unmatched. Germline V gene data show CDR1 as SGHVS and CDR2 as FNYEAQ. DNA of the CDR3: TGTGCCAGCAGCTTATCGGGACAGGGACTTCTGACGAACACTGAAGCTTTCTTT. Protein sequence: CASSLSGQGLLTNTEAFF.

The chain joins TRBV27 to TRBJ2-1, with TRBD1 identical over 7 bases. The CDR3 consists of 16 residues. Looked up from germline, CDR1 is MNHEY and CDR2 is SMNVEV (reference sequence). Trimming removed 6 bases from V and 0 bases from J; junction bases left unmatched: 8. The CDR3, as DNA: TGTGCCAGCAGCTTCCTCCGGGACAGCTCCTACAATGAGCAGTTCTTC. As protein: CASSFLRDSSYNEQFF.

This chain joins TRBV28 and TRBJ2-1; 8 nucleotides match TRBD2. V gave up 5 bases and J gave up 9 bases; unmatched junction bases: 12. The CDR3 is 15 amino acids. The germline V gene has CDR1 MDHEN and CDR2 SYDVKM. The CDR3 bases are TGTGCCAGCAGTCCTTTACGGGGGGGCTGCGGTGAGCAGTTCTTC. It codes for CASSPLRGGCGEQFF.

The V and J genes are TRBV7-8 and TRBJ2-1; 11 nucleotides match TRBD2. CDR1 SGHVS and CDR2 FQNEAQ come from the germline V gene. The CDR3 loop spans 19 amino acids. V shed 2 bases, J shed 4 bases, and the junction held 13 bases outside the gene matches. The CDR3 reads CASSLPTSGGPQRYNEQFF. CDR3 bases: TGTGCCAGCAGCTTACCCACTAGCGGGGGACCCCAACGGTACAATGAGCAGTTCTTC. The full variable domain, in which reference TRBV7-8 and TRBJ2-1 provide the parts outside the CDR3, is GAGVSQSPRYKVAKRGQDVALRCDPISGHVSLFWYQQALGQGPEFLTYFQNEAQLDKSGLPSDRFFAERPEGSVSTLKIQRTQQEDSAVYLCASSLPTSGGPQRYNEQFFGPGTRLTVL.

The J gene is TRBJ2-1, the V gene TRBV2, with 9 bases lining up with TRBD1. After removal of 8 bases from V and 5 bases from J, the junction contained 22 bases not matched to a gene. CDR1 and CDR2 (germline): SNHLY, FYNNEI. The CDR3 runs to 19 residues. CDR3: CASGLHRDREMRGDNEQFF. In DNA, the CDR3 is TGTGCCAGCGGGCTCCACCGGGACAGGGAAATGCGGGGAGACAATGAGCAGTTCTTC.

The chain couples TRBV18 to TRBJ1-6; no clear D gene. Germline V CDR1 and CDR2: KGHSH, LQKENI. V was trimmed by 5 bases and J by 3 bases, leaving 11 bases between them. CDR3 length: 15 amino acids. The CDR3 DNA reads TGTGCCAGCTCAGAGGGATCCTTCTATAATTCACCCCTCCACTTT. Its translation: CASSEGSFYNSPLHF.

The genes are TRBV5-6 and TRBJ1-1; tentative D call: TRBD1 (6 bases). CDR1 is SGHDT and CDR2 is YYEEEE in the germline V gene. The V end lost 4 bases, the J end lost 0 bases, and 19 bases lay between the germline ends. This CDR3 region has 17 residues. CDR3 protein: CASSQRMSGALNTEAFF. The CDR3 DNA follows: TGTGCCAGCAGCCAACGTATGTCAGGGGCGCTGAACACTGAAGCTTTCTTT. Based on the CDR3 plus reference TRBV5-6 and TRBJ1-1, the full variable domain is DAGVTQSPTHLIKTRGQQVTLRCSPKSGHDTVSWYQQALGQGPQFIFQYYEEEERQRGNFPDRFSGHQFPNYSSELNVNALLLGDSALYLCASSQRMSGALNTEAFFGQGTRLTVV.

This clone was found once. This rearrangement joins TRBV13 to TRBJ1-2; D is perhaps TRBD1 (5 bases). Trimming took off 5 bases at V and 4 bases at J, with 23 bases between the two ends. CDR1 and CDR2 from the germline V gene are PRHDT and FYEKMQ (reference sequence). This CDR3 spans 17 amino acids. The CDR3 region has the DNA TGTGCCAGCAGCCAAATTCAGACAGAAACTACTCTCTATGGCTACACCTTC. Translating it yields CASSQIQTETTLYGYTF.

The chain combines TRBV7-9 with TRBJ1-4; possibly TRBD1 for D (6 bases). This CDR3 has 14 residues. V was shortened by 1 base and J by 8 bases, with 11 bases between the two germline ends. Germline V gene lookup returns CDR1 SEHNR and CDR2 FQNEAQ (reference sequence). CDR3 sequence reads: CASSLVRGREKLFF. The DNA of the CDR3 is TGTGCCAGCAGCTTAGTCAGGGGCAGGGAAAAACTGTTTTTT.

CDR3 protein: CASSLTGRGGYTF. The CDR3 region has the DNA TGTGCCAGCTCACTGACAGGGAGAGGTGGCTACACCTTC. The rearrangement links TRBV18 to TRBJ1-2; the match to TRBD1 covers 7 bases. V was pared by 4 bases and J by 7 bases, with 6 bases of the junction left unmatched. The CDR3 sequence is 13 residues long. The V gene's germline CDR1 is KGHSH and CDR2 LQKENI.

This clone was observed a single time. In DNA, the CDR3 is TGTGCCAGCAGCCCCCGGGGACAGGCCAACTCGAACTATGGCTACACCTTC. It specifies CASSPRGQANSNYGYTF. The J gene is TRBJ1-2, the V gene TRBV11-2; 8 nucleotides match TRBD1. Germline assignment: CDR1 SGHAT and CDR2 FQNNGV. J was trimmed by 2 bases and V by 5 bases; bases with no gene match: 13. The CDR3 spans 17 residues.

The gene calls are TRBV5-5 and TRBJ1-2; tentative D call: TRBD1 (5 bases). The CDR3 spans 13 residues. Germline CDR1 and CDR2: SGHKS and YYEKEE (reference sequence). Trimming cost V 4 bases and J 4 bases, with 11 bases left between them. CDR3 sequence reads: CASSLDSFYGYTF. In DNA form, the CDR3 reads TGTGCCAGCAGCCTCGACAGTTTCTATGGCTACACCTTC.

V and J are TRBV2 and TRBJ1-3; no reliable D call. V gave up 4 bases and J gave up 0 bases, with 10 bases separating them. Germline CDR1 reads SNHLY; CDR2 reads FYNNEI. The CDR3 covers 15 residues. The CDR3 region has the DNA TGTGCCAGCAGTGCTGGCCCCCGCTCTGGAAACACCATATATTTT. It encodes CASSAGPRSGNTIYF.

This clone appeared once. The V gene is TRBV5-6, the J gene TRBJ2-4, with TRBD1 matching 8 bases. The CDR3 length is 15 residues. Germline V gene data show CDR1 as SGHDT and CDR2 as YYEEEE. V lost 0 bases, J lost 6 bases, and 5 bases stayed unmatched. The CDR3 protein is CASSLVGGQGNIQYF. As DNA, the CDR3 is TGTGCCAGCAGCTTGGTGGGAGGACAGGGAAACATTCAGTACTTC.

The J gene is TRBJ2-1, the V gene TRBV27, with a tentative D call TRBD2 (7 bases). The CDR3 is 14 amino acids. The germline gives CDR1 MNHEY, CDR2 SMNVEV (reference sequence). V was clipped by 7 bases and J by 0 bases, with 10 bases between them. The chain's CDR3 is CASIGGASYNEQFF. Written as DNA, the CDR3 is TGTGCCAGCATAGGGGGGGCCTCCTACAATGAGCAGTTCTTC.

This clone has a handful of counts. This chain connects TRBV28 to TRBJ2-5, with D tentatively TRBD1 (8 bases). In germline, CDR1 is MDHEN, CDR2 SYDVKM. The V and J ends lost 8 bases and 6 bases respectively, with 28 bases between them. This CDR3 spans 17 amino acids. Here the CDR3 reads CASHRRQNRGGSKTQYF. CDR3 coding DNA: TGTGCCAGCCACAGGCGACAAAACAGGGGGGGGTCGAAGACCCAGTACTTC.